This entry lists 24 T cell receptor beta chains sequenced from one sample in a study of T cells in localized non-small cell lung cancer. Produced via immunoSEQ multiplex PCR; TCRdb's table is partial and in-frame only. Here the sample spans thousands of clones, approximately 31% being singletons. The source was lung tumor tissue, collected before any cancer treatment. Receptor source: a female donor of 60 years or more with stage II lung adenocarcinoma.

V is TRBV19 and J is TRBJ2-6; perhaps TRBD1 as D (5 bases). Between the trimmed V and J ends, which lost 7 bases and 4 bases, there was a span of 11 bases. The germline CDR1 and CDR2 sequences are LNHDA and SQIVND (reference sequence). The CDR3 sequence is 14 residues long. The CDR3 reads CASTRVQGANVLTF. DNA for the CDR3: TGTGCCAGTACCAGGGTTCAGGGGGCCAACGTCCTGACTTTC.

The chain has TRBV28 and TRBJ2-7, with TRBD1 matching over 7 bases. The trim removed 6 bases at V and 4 bases at J, leaving 6 bases unmatched. This CDR3 has 13 residues. Germline V gene data show CDR1 as MDHEN and CDR2 as SYDVKM. Here the CDR3 reads CASSPGQHYEQYV. CDR3 in DNA: TGTGCCAGCAGCCCGGGACAGCATTACGAGCAGTACGTC.

Judged by abundance, this clone is large. This chain connects TRBV19 to TRBJ2-1, with D possibly being TRBD1 or TRBD2 (5 bases each). V was trimmed by 1 base and J by 7 bases, leaving 14 bases between them. This CDR3 contains 15 residues. Germline V lookup: CDR1 LNHDA, CDR2 SQIVND (reference sequence). The CDR3 coding sequence is TGTGCCAGTAGTATAGGGGCAGGGAGTTGGAATGAGCAGTTCTTC. Translated, it gives CASSIGAGSWNEQFF. Full variable domain (outside the CDR3, taken from reference TRBV19 and TRBJ2-1): DGGITQSPKYLFRKEGQNVTLSCEQNLNHDAMYWYRQDPGQGLRLIYYSQIVNDFQKGDIAEGYSVSREKKESFPLTVTSAQKNPTAFYLCASSIGAGSWNEQFFGPGTRLTVL.

The CDR3 sequence is CATSRDRGLGAPLHF. In nucleotides, the CDR3 is TGTGCCACCAGCAGAGATCGGGGGCTCGGAGCACCCCTCCACTTT. V usage is TRBV15 and J usage is TRBJ1-6; a weak D match, TRBD1 (6 bases). Trimming stripped 0 bases from V and 11 bases from J, with 14 bases between. Looked up from germline, CDR1 is LNHNV and CDR2 is YYDKDF (reference sequence). The CDR3 has 15 amino acids. Using reference TRBV15 and TRBJ1-6 for the parts outside the CDR3, the full variable domain is DAMVIQNPRYQVTQFGKPVTLSCSQTLNHNVMYWYQQKSSQAPKLLFHYYDKDFNNEADTPDNFQSRRPNTSFCFLDIRSPGLGDTAMYLCATSRDRGLGAPLHFGNGTRLTVT.

This sequence joins TRBV2 and TRBJ1-1, with D uncertain. Trimming pared 5 bases from V and 7 bases from J, leaving 11 bases between. This CDR3 has 12 residues. CDR1 is SNHLY, CDR2 FYNNEI, per germline. The DNA of the CDR3 is TGTGCCAGCAGTTTAGTTGGGGTTGAAGCTTTCTTT. It encodes CASSLVGVEAFF.

The chain recombines TRBV29-1 with TRBJ2-5, with D perhaps given as TRBD1 or TRBD2 (5 bases each). The CDR3 consists of 13 residues. With 6 bases removed from V and 1 base from J, the gap between germline ends came to 12 bases. In germline, CDR1 is SQVTM, CDR2 ANQGSEA. The CDR3 loop reads CSVSTGTQETQYF. As DNA, the CDR3 is TGCAGCGTATCAACCGGGACCCAAGAGACCCAGTACTTC.

In its sample, this clone was seen a few times. The rearrangement uses TRBV29-1 and TRBJ1-6; 7 nucleotides agree with TRBD1. Trimming at V came to 8 bases and at J to 8 bases, leaving 9 bases not matched to a gene. Germline V gene sequence: CDR1 SQVTM, CDR2 ANQGSEA. The CDR3 sequence is 13 residues long. The CDR3, as DNA: TGCAGCTTTCGGACAGGAGAGGATTCACCCCTCCACTTT. The encoded protein is CSFRTGEDSPLHF.

J is TRBJ1-1 and V is TRBV10-1; D is uncertain. The V end lost 2 bases, the J end lost 0 bases, and 10 bases lay between the germline ends. Germline lookup yields CDR1 WNHNN and CDR2 SYGVQD (reference sequence). The CDR3 contains 15 residues. CDR3 DNA: TGCGCCAGCAGTGAGCTGGCCGGGATGAACACTGAAGCTTTCTTT. As protein: CASSELAGMNTEAFF.

By frequency in the sample, this clone is medium-sized (0.01 to 0.1%). The chain combines TRBV7-2 with TRBJ2-2; possibly TRBD1 for D (6 bases). Between the trimmed V and J ends, which lost 5 bases and 8 bases, there was a span of 12 bases. CDR1 and CDR2 from the germline V gene are SGHTA and FQGNSA. The CDR3 spans 13 residues. Here the CDR3 DNA reads TGTGCCAGCAGCCTACCTCAGGGGGGGGAGCTGTTTTTT. Encoded protein: CASSLPQGGELFF.

The chain combines TRBV9 with TRBJ2-5; TRBD2 aligns across 9 bases. The germline V gene encodes CDR1 SGDLS and CDR2 YYNGEE. The V segment lost 0 bases and the J segment 3 bases; nucleotides outside the gene matches: 15. The CDR3 length is 19 residues. CDR3 DNA: TGTGCCAGCAGCGTAGGTAATCTAGCGGGGCTGAGTACTAAAGAGACCCAGTACTTC. Translation: CASSVGNLAGLSTKETQYF. The full variable domain, in which reference TRBV9 and TRBJ2-5 provide the parts outside the CDR3, is DSGVTQTPKHLITATGQRVTLRCSPRSGDLSVYWYQQSLDQGLQFLIQYYNGEERAKGNILERFSAQQFPDLHSELNLSSLELGDSALYFCASSVGNLAGLSTKETQYFGPGTRLLVL.

V gene TRBV15 combines with J gene TRBJ1-1, with D unresolved. Germline lookup yields CDR1 LNHNV and CDR2 YYDKDF (reference sequence). CDR3 size: 14 residues. V lost 7 bases, J lost 10 bases, and 22 bases lay in between. CDR3 residues: CATTPRADSPRAFF. The DNA of the CDR3 is TGTGCCACCACACCGAGGGCGGACTCCCCTAGAGCTTTCTTT.

This rearrangement joins TRBV6-8 to TRBJ2-1; the D is unclear. Germline V gene data show CDR1 as MNHGY and CDR2 as SAAAGT. The CDR3 contains 12 residues. The V and J ends lost 5 bases and 5 bases respectively, with 7 bases between them. In DNA, the CDR3 is TGTGCCAGCAGTGGGGTCGACAATGAGCAGTTCTTC. Translating gives CASSGVDNEQFF.

V usage is TRBV10-2 and J usage is TRBJ1-2, with D unresolved. This CDR3 is 15 amino acids long. Germline CDR1 WSHSY, CDR2 SAAADI. The V end was cut by 3 bases, the J end by 6 bases, with 17 bases between. DNA for the CDR3: TGCGCCAGCAGTGACCCCGGGGAGATATTCCATGGCTACACCTTC. Translated: CASSDPGEIFHGYTF.

A few counts support this clone. This rearrangement joins TRBV11-3 to TRBJ2-5; D perhaps matches TRBD2 (6 bases). Germline CDR1 reads SGHNT; CDR2 reads YENEEA. CDR3 size: 15 residues. V lost 3 bases, J lost 3 bases, and 14 bases lay in between. CDR3 sequence reads: CASSLSFLAEETQYF. CDR3 nucleotides: TGTGCCAGCAGCTTGTCCTTCTTAGCGGAAGAGACCCAGTACTTC. Looking up the rest from reference TRBV11-3 and TRBJ2-5 gives the full variable domain: EAGVVQSPRYKIIEKKQPVAFWCNPISGHNTLYWYLQNLGQGPELLIRYENEEAVDDSQLPKDRFSAERLKGVDSTLKIQPAELGDSAVYLCASSLSFLAEETQYFGPGTRLLVL.

In this sample, this clone is medium-sized. This rearrangement joins TRBV9 to TRBJ1-3; tentative D call: TRBD1 (6 bases). V lost 10 bases to trimming and J lost 3 bases, with 17 bases between them. CDR3 length: 14 amino acids. CDR1 and CDR2 from the germline V gene are SGDLS and YYNGEE. The CDR3 loop reads CADSLGGGGNTIYF. In DNA form, the CDR3 reads TGTGCCGACTCTCTAGGGGGAGGTGGAAACACCATATATTTT.

This chain connects TRBV28 to TRBJ1-6, with 11 positions matching TRBD1. The ends lost 4 bases at V and 9 bases at J; junction bases unmatched: 2. Germline values: CDR1 MDHEN, CDR2 SYDVKM. The CDR3 contains 14 residues. The CDR3 nucleotides read TGTGCCAGCAGTTCAGGGACAGGGGGTTCACCCCTCCACTTT. Protein: CASSSGTGGSPLHF.

This clone was observed a handful of times. The chain couples TRBV10-2 to TRBJ1-1; D remains unclear. V shed 0 bases and J shed 5 bases, with 16 bases lying between them. The CDR3 covers 16 residues. Germline loops: CDR1 WSHSY, CDR2 SAAADI. CDR3 residues: CASSESLKDLGTEAFF. The DNA for the CDR3 is TGCGCCAGCAGTGAGTCGTTGAAGGATCTGGGGACTGAAGCTTTCTTT.

This clone is labeled medium-sized. The chain is built from TRBV6-8 and TRBJ2-1, with 10 bases aligning to TRBD1. CDR1 is MNHGY and CDR2 is SAAAGT in the germline V gene. After removal of 0 bases from V and 9 bases from J, the junction contained 8 bases not matched to a gene. The CDR3 is 16 residues long. CDR3 nucleotide sequence: TGTGCCAGCAGTTACTCCTCCGGGACAGGGGAGGGTGAGCAGTTCTTC. The encoded protein is CASSYSSGTGEGEQFF.

J is TRBJ1-1 and V is TRBV11-3; no clear D gene. V was pared by 5 bases and J by 0 bases, with 16 bases between. CDR3 size: 16 residues. Germline loops: CDR1 SGHNT, CDR2 YENEEA. The CDR3 DNA reads as TGTGCCAGCAGCCCGCAAGACCCCAGCCTGAACACTGAAGCTTTCTTT. Translated: CASSPQDPSLNTEAFF. Combining the CDR3 with reference TRBV11-3 and TRBJ1-1 gives the whole variable domain EAGVVQSPRYKIIEKKQPVAFWCNPISGHNTLYWYLQNLGQGPELLIRYENEEAVDDSQLPKDRFSAERLKGVDSTLKIQPAELGDSAVYLCASSPQDPSLNTEAFFGQGTRLTVV.

This clone was picked up a small number of times. This chain joins TRBV5-1 and TRBJ2-6; the D gene is possibly TRBD1 (6 bases). CDR1 is SGHRS, CDR2 YFSETQ, per germline. CDR3 size: 15 residues. The V gene lost 1 base and the J gene lost 4 bases, with 9 bases spanning the gap. CDR3 in amino acids: CASSLTGTGANVLTF. For the CDR3, the DNA is TGCGCCAGCAGCTTGACAGGGACCGGGGCCAACGTCCTGACTTTC.

V is TRBV29-1 and J is TRBJ1-2; D gene ambiguous. The CDR3 is made up of 12 amino acids. V was clipped by 4 bases and J by 7 bases, with 13 bases between them. CDR1 is SQVTM, CDR2 ANQGSEA, per germline. The CDR3 sequence: CSVGGDTAGYTF. The CDR3 DNA is TGCAGCGTTGGGGGAGACACGGCTGGCTACACCTTC.

This clone was counted only a few times. The rearrangement joins TRBV11-3 to TRBJ2-3, with TRBD1 as a possible D gene (5 bases). The germline CDR1 and CDR2 sequences are SGHNT and YENEEA. Trimming took off 5 bases at V and 0 bases at J, with 12 bases between the two ends. The CDR3 runs to 15 residues. The CDR3 region is CASSQGAVSTDTQYF. The CDR3 DNA reads as TGTGCCAGCAGCCAAGGGGCGGTTAGCACAGATACGCAGTATTTT.

This clone was found a few times. This sequence joins TRBV11-3 and TRBJ2-5, with 12 bases identical to TRBD2. Germline-derived CDR1 and CDR2 are SGHNT and YENEEA. Trimming at V came to 4 bases and at J to 12 bases, leaving 12 bases not matched to a gene. CDR3 length: 15 amino acids. As DNA, the CDR3 is TGTGCCAGCAGCTCTACCACTAGCGGGAGGCCCCGCGAGTACTTC. It yields the protein CASSSTTSGRPREYF.

This clone was seen more than once but under ten times. This rearrangement joins TRBV6-1 to TRBJ1-5; unclear D gene. V lost 0 bases, J lost 2 bases, and 14 bases lay in between. This CDR3 is built from 17 residues. CDR1 and CDR2 (germline): MNHNS, SASEGT. CDR3 loop: CASSEALGGWGNQPQHF. The CDR3 bases are TGTGCCAGCAGTGAAGCGCTCGGCGGGTGGGGCAATCAGCCCCAGCATTTT.